One sample yielded the 27 T cell receptor beta chains listed below, sequenced in a study of T cell responses to AZD1222 COVID-19 vaccine. This table comes from immunoSEQ multiplex PCR, and its TCRdb copy is limited to in-frame clones, with some not included. The sample lists about 120,000 clones; approximately 88% were seen once. Material: peripheral blood, obtained on day 0 of AZD1222 vaccination. These receptors all stem from an adult in good health.

The chain uses TRBV3-1 (or the pseudogene TRBV3-2) and TRBJ2-1; TRBD2 agrees at 10 bases. The length of the CDR3 is 15 residues. Per germline, CDR1 LGHDT and CDR2 YNNKEL (reference sequence). Trimming removed 1 base from V and 8 bases from J; junction bases left unmatched: 5. The CDR3: CASSQGLAGWYEQFF. As DNA, the CDR3 is TGTGCCAGCAGCCAAGGACTAGCGGGCTGGTATGAGCAGTTCTTC.

This chain links TRBV12-3 or TRBV12-4 with TRBJ2-7; D tentatively reads TRBD1 or TRBD2 (5 bases each). V shed 6 bases and J shed 3 bases, with 6 bases lying between them. There are 11 residues in the CDR3. CDR3 sequence: CASRGDYEQYF. CDR3 sequence (DNA): TGTGCCAGCAGGGGGGACTACGAGCAGTACTTC.

The chain couples TRBV5-1 to TRBJ2-1; D uncertain. Germline values: CDR1 SGHRS, CDR2 YFSETQ. The CDR3 is 14 residues long. Trimming took 0 bases from V and 15 from J, leaving 19 bases between them. The CDR3 is CASSLADVKFDRFF. The DNA of the CDR3 is TGCGCCAGCAGCTTGGCCGATGTCAAGTTCGACCGGTTCTTC.

V and J are TRBV28 and TRBJ2-3; 8 nucleotides match TRBD1. Looked up from germline, CDR1 is MDHEN and CDR2 is SYDVKM. CDR3 length: 14 residues. J gave up 5 bases and V 3 bases, and 4 bases lay outside the gene matches. The CDR3 sequence is CASSLGQAGDTQYF. Written as DNA, the CDR3 is TGTGCCAGCAGTTTGGGACAGGCCGGAGATACGCAGTATTTT.

This rearrangement joins TRBV9 to TRBJ2-3; D possibly uses TRBD1 or TRBD2 (6 bases each). Germline CDR1 and CDR2: SGDLS and YYNGEE. There are 14 residues in the CDR3. Trimming removed 3 bases from V and 6 bases from J, with 14 bases in between. The CDR3 nucleotides are TGTGCCAGCAGCGACAGGGAAGGGGGGGATACGCAGTATTTT. This codes for CASSDREGGDTQYF.

V gene TRBV6-5 combines with J gene TRBJ1-4, with D perhaps TRBD1 (5 bases). Looked up from germline, CDR1 is MNHEY and CDR2 is SVGAGI. The CDR3 is 14 residues long. The V end was cut by 4 bases, the J end by 7 bases, with 13 bases between. CDR3: CASSLDIGGEKLFF. CDR3 nucleotide sequence: TGTGCCAGCAGTTTGGACATTGGGGGTGAAAAACTGTTTTTT.

This chain's CDR3 is CASSQGSFGLNEQFF. The CDR3 DNA sequence: TGTGCCAGCAGCCAGGGATCGTTTGGGCTCAATGAGCAGTTCTTC. The chain couples TRBV3-1 (or the pseudogene TRBV3-2) to TRBJ2-1; D gene unclear. The CDR3 covers 15 residues. The germline gives CDR1 LGHDT, CDR2 YNNKEL (reference sequence). Between the trimmed V and J ends, which lost 3 bases and 6 bases, there was a span of 15 bases.

CDR3: CASSFGTGGSYEQYF. CDR3 nucleotides: TGTGCCAGCAGCTTCGGGACGGGGGGGTCTTACGAGCAGTACTTC. The rearrangement uses TRBV5-5 and TRBJ2-7, with 8 bases identical to TRBD2. The germline V gene encodes CDR1 SGHKS and CDR2 YYEKEE (reference sequence). J lost 4 bases, V lost 2 bases, and 8 bases had no gene match. The CDR3 extends over 15 amino acids.

The chain uses TRBV5-1 and TRBJ2-2; no definite D call. Germline values: CDR1 SGHRS, CDR2 YFSETQ. V was cut by 0 bases and J by 1 base, with 7 bases left in between. The CDR3 covers 15 residues. The CDR3 DNA sequence: TGCGCCAGCAGCTTGGGTGCAGGGAACACCGGGGAGCTGTTTTTT. It encodes CASSLGAGNTGELFF.

This clone was detected only a few times. The sample has other DNA sequences that encode this CDR3 too. The chain has TRBV11-2 and TRBJ1-1, with a weak D call TRBD1 (5 bases). The CDR3 sequence is 13 residues long. Germline lookup yields CDR1 SGHAT and CDR2 FQNNGV. V was clipped by 1 base and J by 7 bases, with 10 bases between them. CDR3 amino acids: CASSLVGGGEAFF. CDR3 bases: TGTGCCAGCAGCTTAGTCGGGGGGGGTGAAGCTTTCTTT.

V usage is TRBV24-1 and J usage is TRBJ2-3; 10 bases map to TRBD2. Germline CDR1 reads KGHDR; CDR2 reads SFDVKD. The CDR3 sequence is 16 residues long. J gave up 0 bases and V 5 bases, and 4 bases lay outside the gene matches. The chain's CDR3 is CATSGGTSDSTDTQYF. In DNA form, the CDR3 reads TGTGCCACCAGTGGTGGGACTAGCGACAGCACAGATACGCAGTATTTT.

The chain carries TRBV13 and TRBJ1-1, with D possibly being TRBD1 (5 bases). Germline CDR1 and CDR2: PRHDT and FYEKMQ (reference sequence). Trimming removed 2 bases from V and 1 base from J, with 8 bases in between. The CDR3 runs to 14 residues. The CDR3 reads CASSLPQENTEAFF. The CDR3 DNA reads TGTGCCAGCAGCTTACCACAGGAGAACACTGAAGCTTTCTTT.

J is TRBJ1-1 and V is TRBV10-3; D perhaps matches TRBD1 (5 bases). The V end was cut by 7 bases, the J end by 8 bases, with 17 bases between. The CDR3 runs 13 residues. Germline loops: CDR1 ENHRY, CDR2 SYGVKD. Written as DNA, the CDR3 is TGTGCCATCAACCAGGGTTCCCCTAGAGAAGCTTTCTTT. Translating gives CAINQGSPREAFF.

The chain joins TRBV29-1 to TRBJ1-1; TRBD1 matches at 7 bases. Germline V gene sequence: CDR1 SQVTM, CDR2 ANQGSEA. The length of the CDR3 is 15 residues. After removal of 4 bases from V and 1 base from J, the junction contained 9 bases not matched to a gene. CDR3 DNA sequence: TGCAGCGTTGGCTACCCTGGGACAGAGAACACTGAAGCTTTCTTT. The encoded protein is CSVGYPGTENTEAFF.

This chain links TRBV15 with TRBJ2-3; the D gene is possibly TRBD2 (5 bases). This CDR3 comprises 15 residues. The V end lost 7 bases, the J end lost 5 bases, and 19 bases lay between the germline ends. From germline, CDR1 is LNHNV and CDR2 YYDKDF (reference sequence). The CDR3 coding sequence is TGTGCCACCAAAGATGCTAGCCCTAAGAAAGATACGCAGTATTTT. Translated, it gives CATKDASPKKDTQYF.

The chain couples TRBV5-6 to TRBJ2-7, with a weak D call TRBD2 (5 bases). Trimming pared 2 bases from V and 1 base from J, leaving 7 bases between. CDR3 length: 13 residues. The germline V gene has CDR1 SGHDT and CDR2 YYEEEE. This chain's CDR3 is CASSFRGSYEQYF. In DNA form, the CDR3 reads TGTGCCAGCAGCTTTCGCGGGTCCTACGAGCAGTACTTC.

This chain links TRBV19 with TRBJ2-2; tentative D call: TRBD2 (6 bases). CDR1 is LNHDA, CDR2 SQIVND, per germline (reference sequence). The CDR3 sequence is 15 residues long. Trimming removed 9 bases at V and 5 bases at J, with 19 bases between. The DNA for the CDR3 is TGTGCCAGCAAGATACATCCGGAGGGGACCGGGGAGCTGTTTTTT. This codes for CASKIHPEGTGELFF.

The chain employs TRBV29-1 and TRBJ1-1, with 9 bases matching TRBD1. V was clipped by 2 bases and J by 5 bases; unmatched bases: 3. CDR3 length: 13 residues. Germline values: CDR1 SQVTM, CDR2 ANQGSEA. The CDR3 sequence: CSVERDRDTEAFF. CDR3 DNA sequence: TGCAGCGTTGAACGGGACAGGGATACTGAAGCTTTCTTT.

J is TRBJ2-3 and V is TRBV5-1; 8 bases fit TRBD1. This CDR3 spans 16 amino acids. With 4 bases clipped from V and 1 base from J, the junction kept 8 bases outside the gene matches. Germline CDR1 reads SGHRS; CDR2 reads YFSETQ. CDR3 protein: CASSVSGGFGTDTQYF. The CDR3 bases are TGCGCCAGCAGCGTATCAGGGGGCTTCGGCACAGATACGCAGTATTTT.

This clone came up once. This chain links TRBV15 with TRBJ1-2, with a tentative D call TRBD1 (6 bases). Germline assignment: CDR1 LNHNV and CDR2 YYDKDF (reference sequence). V lost 0 bases, J lost 2 bases, and 10 bases lay in between. CDR3 length equals 15 residues. CDR3 residues: CATSRDTQGNYGYTF. The CDR3 nucleotides read TGTGCCACCAGCAGAGATACCCAGGGGAACTATGGCTACACCTTC.

The CDR3 here is CASRSSGTYNEQFF. In DNA form, the CDR3 reads TGCGCCAGCAGGTCTAGCGGGACTTACAATGAGCAGTTCTTC. V usage is TRBV5-1 and J usage is TRBJ2-1; 9 bases agree with TRBD2. CDR3 length equals 14 residues. The junction had 4 bases not matched to a gene; V was cut back by 5 bases and J by 4 bases. Per the germline V gene, CDR1 is SGHRS and CDR2 is YFSETQ.

The V and J genes are TRBV28 and TRBJ2-7, with D maybe TRBD1 (6 bases). CDR1 and CDR2 from the germline V gene are MDHEN and SYDVKM. This CDR3 region has 14 residues. V was clipped by 5 bases and J by 0 bases, with 11 bases between them. The CDR3 coding sequence is TGTGCCAGCAGTCCGCCCAGGGGCTCCTACGAGCAGTACTTC. It specifies CASSPPRGSYEQYF.

V gene TRBV12-3 or TRBV12-4 combines with J gene TRBJ1-1, with a tentative D call TRBD1 (6 bases). Between the trimmed V and J ends, which lost 2 bases and 5 bases, there was a span of 9 bases. This CDR3 contains 13 residues. CDR3 in amino acids: CASSLRGETEAFF. In DNA, the CDR3 is TGTGCCAGCAGTTTAAGGGGGGAAACTGAAGCTTTCTTT.

This clone was detected only once. This rearrangement joins TRBV5-1 to TRBJ1-3; D gene unclear. V was pared by 4 bases and J by 0 bases, with 17 bases between. CDR3 size: 17 residues. CDR1 SGHRS and CDR2 YFSETQ come from the germline V gene. CDR3 nucleotide sequence: TGCGCCAGCAGCCGTTTCAATCGGGAGTTCTCTGGAAACACCATATATTTT. This translates into CASSRFNREFSGNTIYF. The full variable domain, in which reference TRBV5-1 and TRBJ1-3 provide the parts outside the CDR3, is KAGVTQTPRYLIKTRGQQVTLSCSPISGHRSVSWYQQTPGQGLQFLFEYFSETQRNKGNFPGRFSGRQFSNSRSEMNVSTLELGDSALYLCASSRFNREFSGNTIYFGEGSWLTVV.

The chain links TRBV12-3 or TRBV12-4 to TRBJ2-7; maybe TRBD2 (5 bases). The CDR3 has 13 amino acids. V gave up 3 bases and J gave up 4 bases, with 10 bases separating them. The CDR3 protein is CASSFSGKYEQYF. Written as DNA, the CDR3 is TGTGCCAGCAGTTTCTCGGGGAAATACGAGCAGTACTTC.

This clone was seen just once. CDR3 residues: CASSPRYEQYF. CDR3 in DNA: TGTGCCAGCAGTCCAAGGTACGAGCAGTACTTC. The chain couples TRBV6-5 to TRBJ2-7; D uncertain. V was shortened by 5 bases and J by 4 bases, with 6 bases between the two germline ends. Germline V gives CDR1 MNHEY, CDR2 SVGAGI. The CDR3 runs to 11 residues.

The chain uses TRBV19 and TRBJ1-1, with D unclear. Germline CDR1 is LNHDA and CDR2 is SQIVND (reference sequence). This CDR3 spans 14 amino acids. Between the trimmed V and J ends, which lost 1 base and 3 bases, there was a span of 9 bases. CDR3 DNA: TGTGCCAGTAGTATAGGACTTGGGGACACTGAAGCTTTCTTT. This codes for CASSIGLGDTEAFF.